This note documents a single T cell receptor beta chain sequence. The CDR3 spans 16 residues. Germline V gene sequence: CDR1 SGHNT, CDR2 YENEEA. V lost 0 bases and J lost 3; bases outside the gene matches: 6. The data were obtained in a study of blood T cell repertoires in COVID-19. On the study more broadly: Spain, Italy and the United States supplied samples that represented acute and convalescent COVID-19. Sample material is recorded as cDNA or gDNA derived from T cells, B-cell-depleted T cells, or PBMCs.

Original handling: Counts of nucleated cells, estimated from reference gene primer amplification, were obtained. Using immunoSEQ multiplex PCR, the repertoire was profiled, and TCRdb retains in-frame clones only, with some absent. That table gives V, J and clone size, and the DNA gave D and trimming. Here the sample spans roughly 70,000 clones, roughly 77% being singletons. The sequenced sample consisted of peripheral blood. This clonotype was obtained from a woman aged 70-85 years with acute or convalescent COVID-19. The chain joins TRBV11-3 to TRBJ2-7; 9 bases line up with TRBD1. Here the CDR3 reads CASSLDGTGIIYEQYF. CDR3 DNA sequence: TGTGCCAGCAGCTTAGATGGGACAGGGATAATCTACGAGCAGTACTTC.